This passage covers 3 T cell receptor beta chains from one sample sequenced in a study of blood T cell repertoires in COVID-19. Here immunoSEQ multiplex PCR was the method, and the copy in TCRdb shows in-frame clones only, minus some. The table records more than 85,000 clones, 70% to 80% of them present only once. Sequenced: peripheral blood. The receptor source for this set is a man between 70 and 80 years old with acute or convalescent COVID-19.

The gene calls are TRBV14 and TRBJ1-2, with 7 nucleotides matching TRBD1. The germline V gene encodes CDR1 SGHDN and CDR2 FVKESK. The CDR3 is 17 residues long. Trimming cost V 0 bases and J 5 bases; bases outside gene matches: 12. The CDR3 sequence: CASSQEVREGARYGYTF. CDR3 sequence (DNA): TGTGCCAGCAGCCAAGAGGTCCGGGAGGGGGCCCGGTATGGCTACACCTTC. Supplemented by reference TRBV14 and TRBJ1-2, the full variable domain reads EAGVTQFPSHSVIEKGQTVTLRCDPISGHDNLYWYRRVMGKEIKFLLHFVKESKQDESGMPNNRFLAERTGGTYSTLKVQPAELEDSGVYFCASSQEVREGARYGYTFGSGTRLTVV.

The genes are TRBV29-1 and TRBJ1-2, with 9 bases matching TRBD1. The CDR3 loop spans 15 amino acids. The ends lost 6 bases at V and 1 base at J; junction bases unmatched: 9. Germline lookup yields CDR1 SQVTM and CDR2 ANQGSEA. The CDR3 protein is CSVVGGTGYNYGYTF. The CDR3 DNA follows: TGCAGCGTCGTAGGGGGGACAGGGTATAACTATGGCTACACCTTC.

The chain combines TRBV4-1 with TRBJ2-3; 11 bases are shared with TRBD2. The CDR3 has 16 amino acids. V lost 1 base to trimming and J lost 5 bases; unmatched junction nucleotides: 5. Germline CDR1 is MGHRA and CDR2 is YSYEKL. CDR3 protein: CASSQVRGLAGDTQYF. DNA for the CDR3: TGCGCCAGCAGCCAAGTACGAGGACTAGCGGGAGATACGCAGTATTTT.